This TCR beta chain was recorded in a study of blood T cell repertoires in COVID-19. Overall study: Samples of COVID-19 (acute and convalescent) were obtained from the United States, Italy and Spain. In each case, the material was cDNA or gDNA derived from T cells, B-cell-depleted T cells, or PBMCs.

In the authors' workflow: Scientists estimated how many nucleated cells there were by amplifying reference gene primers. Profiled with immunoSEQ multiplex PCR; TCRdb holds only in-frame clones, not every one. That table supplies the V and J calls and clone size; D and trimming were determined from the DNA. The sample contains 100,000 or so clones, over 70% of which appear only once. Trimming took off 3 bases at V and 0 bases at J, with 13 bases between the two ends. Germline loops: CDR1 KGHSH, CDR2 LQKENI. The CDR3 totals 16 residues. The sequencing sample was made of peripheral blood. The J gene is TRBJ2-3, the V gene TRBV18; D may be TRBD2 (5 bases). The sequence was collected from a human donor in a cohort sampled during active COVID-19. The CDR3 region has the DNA TGTGCCAGCTCACCCATGGTAGGCGGGAGCACAGATACGCAGTATTTT. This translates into CASSPMVGGSTDTQYF.